These 22 T cell receptor beta chains came from one sample sequenced in a study of T cell responses to AZD1222 COVID-19 vaccine (dated by TCRdb to the early 2020s). The time point label corresponds to: baseline before first vaccination. Libraries were prepared through the immunoSEQ multiplex PCR assay. TCRdb's version of the immuneACCESS table is confined to in-frame rearrangements and falls short of the full clone set. An unresolved V gene accounts for under half of the shortfall where checked; the remainder is of unknown origin. The sample data list around 140,000 clones, and 80% to 95% of these were observed just once. Over 3% of the sample lies in the top ten. The sample in question was peripheral blood, obtained on day 0 of AZD1222 vaccination. These receptors came from an adult in good health.

The V gene is TRBV5-1, the J gene TRBJ1-6, with 8 bases lining up with TRBD1. This CDR3 has 16 amino acids. Germline lookup yields CDR1 SGHRS and CDR2 YFSETQ. With V trimmed by 2 bases and J by 10 bases, 11 bases remained unmatched. CDR3 loop: CASSLRQGNVRSPLHF. CDR3 sequence (DNA): TGCGCCAGCAGCTTACGACAGGGGAATGTAAGGTCACCCCTCCACTTT. The variable domain in full, completed from reference TRBV5-1 and TRBJ1-6, reads KAGVTQTPRYLIKTRGQQVTLSCSPISGHRSVSWYQQTPGQGLQFLFEYFSETQRNKGNFPGRFSGRQFSNSRSEMNVSTLELGDSALYLCASSLRQGNVRSPLHFGNGTRLTVT.

The rearrangement uses TRBV7-6 and TRBJ1-3; no clear D. Trimming took off 2 bases at V and 0 bases at J, with 11 bases between the two ends. In germline, CDR1 is SGHVS, CDR2 FNYEAQ. The CDR3 totals 16 residues. The CDR3 spells CASSLSVGSSGNTIYF. The CDR3, as DNA: TGTGCCAGCAGCTTAAGTGTGGGCAGCTCTGGAAACACCATATATTTT. Looking up the rest from reference TRBV7-6 and TRBJ1-3 gives the full variable domain: GAGVSQSPRYKVTKRGQDVALRCDPISGHVSLYWYRQALGQGPEFLTYFNYEAQQDKSGLPNDRFSAERPEGSISTLTIQRTEQRDSAMYRCASSLSVGSSGNTIYFGEGSWLTVV.

This clone was seen once. The chain carries TRBV5-6 and TRBJ1-5, with TRBD1 matching 7 bases. Germline V CDR1 and CDR2: SGHDT, YYEEEE. Trimming removed 0 bases from V and 7 bases from J; junction bases left unmatched: 7. This CDR3 is built from 15 residues. This CDR3 reads CASSLGLDRNQPQHF. The CDR3 nucleotides are TGTGCCAGCAGCTTGGGGCTGGACAGGAACCAGCCCCAGCATTTT.

The rearrangement uses TRBV24-1 and TRBJ1-1; D is possibly TRBD1 (6 bases). CDR1 KGHDR and CDR2 SFDVKD come from the germline V gene. The ends were cut back, 7 bases at V and 1 base at J, with 12 bases in the middle. The CDR3 loop spans 14 amino acids. CDR3 loop: CATRIKGGNTEAFF. CDR3 DNA sequence: TGTGCCACCAGGATAAAAGGGGGGAACACTGAAGCTTTCTTT.

This chain links TRBV20-1 with TRBJ1-6; maybe TRBD1 (5 bases). The germline CDR1 and CDR2 sequences are DFQATT and SNEGSKA (reference sequence). Trimming took off 3 bases at V and 10 bases at J, with 13 bases between the two ends. The CDR3 is 13 residues long. CDR3 DNA: TGCAGTGCTAGTGGGGGATTGTACTCACCCCTCCACTTT. This sequence encodes CSASGGLYSPLHF.

The chain employs TRBV19 and TRBJ2-2, with TRBD2 matching over 13 bases. The germline gives CDR1 LNHDA, CDR2 SQIVND (reference sequence). Losses at the gene ends were 10 bases for V and 4 bases for J; bases not matched to a gene: 3. The CDR3 totals 14 residues. This CDR3 is CATGLAGPTGELFF. The CDR3 bases are TGTGCCACGGGACTAGCGGGGCCCACCGGGGAGCTGTTTTTT.

The rearrangement uses TRBV27 and TRBJ2-1; 10 bases align to TRBD2. The V and J ends lost 8 bases and 1 base, in that order; junction bases with no gene match: 8. This CDR3 is 16 amino acids long. Germline V gene sequence: CDR1 MNHEY, CDR2 SMNVEV (reference sequence). CDR3 sequence (DNA): TGTGCCAGCTCTACTAGCGGGGTTGGGTCCTACAATGAGCAGTTCTTC. Translated: CASSTSGVGSYNEQFF.

The rearrangement links TRBV3-1 (or the pseudogene TRBV3-2) to TRBJ1-6, with unresolved D. The germline V and J ends were trimmed by 1 base and 10 bases, with 17 bases remaining between them. This CDR3 region has 16 residues. Germline loops: CDR1 LGHDT, CDR2 YNNKEL (reference sequence). The CDR3 DNA reads as TGTGCCAGCAGCCAAGGGGTGAGTGCGGGAGGCTCACCCCTCCACTTT. This gives the protein CASSQGVSAGGSPLHF.

The genes are TRBV24-1 and TRBJ2-2; maybe TRBD2 (5 bases). CDR3 length equals 15 residues. Looked up from germline, CDR1 is KGHDR and CDR2 is SFDVKD. With 1 base removed from V and 4 bases from J, the gap between germline ends came to 9 bases. CDR3 nucleotide sequence: TGTGCCACCAGTGATTTCCCAGGAGGCACCGGGGAGCTGTTTTTT. Translating it yields CATSDFPGGTGELFF.

This chain links TRBV3-1 (or the pseudogene TRBV3-2) with TRBJ2-7; maybe TRBD2 (5 bases). The CDR3 consists of 14 residues. Trimming removed 7 bases at V and 7 bases at J, with 20 bases between. Germline loops: CDR1 LGHDT, CDR2 YNNKEL (reference sequence). Written as DNA, the CDR3 is TGTGCCAGCACCCGAGGGCGAGCGGTGGATGAGCAGTACTTC. As protein: CASTRGRAVDEQYF.

The chain joins TRBV11-2 to TRBJ2-7; TRBD1 might be the D (5 bases). The CDR3 is 14 residues long. Trimming left V 1 base short and J 2 bases short, with 9 bases between. Germline V gene data show CDR1 as SGHAT and CDR2 as FQNNGV. The CDR3 region is CASSLVRATYEQYF. CDR3 sequence (DNA): TGTGCCAGCAGCTTAGTCAGGGCCACCTACGAGCAGTACTTC. Full variable domain (missing parts from reference TRBV11-2 and TRBJ2-7): EAGVAQSPRYKIIEKRQSVAFWCNPISGHATLYWYQQILGQGPKLLIQFQNNGVVDDSQLPKDRFSAERLKGVDSTLKIQPAKLEDSAVYLCASSLVRATYEQYFGPGTRLTVT.

The rearrangement joins TRBV9 to TRBJ1-3; 9 nucleotides agree with TRBD1. Germline V lookup: CDR1 SGDLS, CDR2 YYNGEE. The V gene end was trimmed by 4 bases and the J gene end by 4 bases; junction bases not matched to a gene: 9. The CDR3 loop spans 16 amino acids. CDR3 sequence reads: CASSKTTGGLGNTIYF. CDR3 in DNA: TGTGCCAGCAGCAAAACGACAGGGGGGTTAGGAAACACCATATATTTT. Using reference TRBV9 and TRBJ1-3 for the parts outside the CDR3, the full variable domain is DSGVTQTPKHLITATGQRVTLRCSPRSGDLSVYWYQQSLDQGLQFLIQYYNGEERAKGNILERFSAQQFPDLHSELNLSSLELGDSALYFCASSKTTGGLGNTIYFGEGSWLTVV.

With regard to this clone: The same CDR3 can be traced to other DNA sequences in this sample. The chain links TRBV30 to TRBJ1-1; no clear D. The CDR3 contains 13 residues. Germline CDR1 GTSNPN, CDR2 SVGIG (reference sequence). V dropped 0 bases and J dropped 0 bases, with 5 bases sitting between them. The CDR3 sequence: CAWSVGLNTEAFF. The CDR3 region has the DNA TGTGCCTGGAGTGTAGGCCTGAACACTGAAGCTTTCTTT.

The V and J genes are TRBV28 and TRBJ2-7; D ambiguous. The V gene lost 7 bases and the J gene lost 5 bases, with 15 bases spanning the gap. Germline V gives CDR1 MDHEN, CDR2 SYDVKM. The CDR3 covers 13 residues. Written as DNA, the CDR3 is TGTGCCAGCACCTATTGGGTGTCCCACGAGCAGTACTTC. Translation gives CASTYWVSHEQYF.

The chain uses TRBV1 and TRBJ2-2; the DNA was not compared with TRBD2, the D call given in the table. TRBV1 is shown as a pseudogene. This CDR3 has 13 amino acids. The CDR3 loop is CTSWEGGTGELFF. CDR3 in DNA: TGCACCAGCTGGGAGGGAGGCACCGGGGAGCTGTTTTTT.

This chain joins TRBV12-5 and TRBJ1-2; D ambiguous. CDR1 is LGHNT, CDR2 FRNRAP, per germline. V lost 6 bases and J 2 bases, leaving 13 bases between the germline ends. The CDR3 is made up of 14 amino acids. CDR3 coding DNA: TGTGCTAGTGGCGCAAACGTTCCAAACTATGGCTACACCTTC. The encoded protein is CASGANVPNYGYTF.

V gene TRBV18 combines with J gene TRBJ1-5, with D hard to call. The CDR3 sequence is 14 residues long. V shed 2 bases and J shed 9 bases, with 14 bases lying between them. CDR1 and CDR2 from the germline V gene are KGHSH and LQKENI. The CDR3 DNA reads TGTGCCAGCTCACCAGACACCTCGACCCCGCCCCAGCATTTT. The encoded protein is CASSPDTSTPPQHF.

The CDR3 nucleotides read TGTGCCAGCAGTTTAGGGGGCGCGGCAGCTTTCTTT. Residues: CASSLGGAAAFF. The J gene is TRBJ1-1, the V gene TRBV12-3 or TRBV12-4; maybe TRBD1 (5 bases). Trimming took off 1 base at V and 10 bases at J, with 10 bases between the two ends. This CDR3 spans 12 amino acids.

The chain is built from TRBV3-1 (or the pseudogene TRBV3-2) and TRBJ2-1; the match to TRBD1 covers 7 bases. CDR3 length equals 15 residues. V was clipped by 4 bases and J by 1 base; unmatched bases: 4. The germline V gene encodes CDR1 LGHDT and CDR2 YNNKEL (reference sequence). CDR3 region: CASSPGTDSYNEQFF. The CDR3 coding sequence is TGTGCCAGCAGCCCGGGGACAGATTCCTACAATGAGCAGTTCTTC.

This clone was counted a few times. The V call is TRBV28, the J call TRBJ1-5; D may be TRBD1 (6 bases). Germline loops: CDR1 MDHEN, CDR2 SYDVKM. CDR3 size: 17 residues. The V end was cut by 2 bases, the J end by 3 bases, with 17 bases between. In DNA, the CDR3 is TGTGCCAGCAGTTTACACACTGGGGGGGGCTACAATCAGCCCCAGCATTTT. This sequence encodes CASSLHTGGGYNQPQHF.

For the CDR3, the DNA is TGCGCCAGCAGCCATACCATGGGCGAGCAGTTCTTC. This encodes CASSHTMGEQFF. J is TRBJ2-1 and V is TRBV4-1; no reliable D call. V shed 3 bases and J shed 10 bases, with 10 bases lying between them. The CDR3 spans 12 residues. Germline CDR1 reads MGHRA; CDR2 reads YSYEKL.

This clone was recorded only once. In DNA form, the CDR3 reads TGTGCCAGCAGTTACTCCGCCGGGGGGGGCAATCAGCCCCAGCATTTT. Translating it yields CASSYSAGGGNQPQHF. The chain recombines TRBV6-5 with TRBJ1-5; TRBD1 might be the D (5 bases). CDR1 MNHEY and CDR2 SVGAGI come from the germline V gene. Trimming removed 0 bases from V and 2 bases from J, with 11 bases in between. This CDR3 spans 16 amino acids.